This section outlines one T cell receptor (beta chain) sequence together with its context. Its binding antigen is unknown. There are no base qualities to consult, and no much larger clone falls within one base. Whole blood was collected in K2EDTA tubes by collaborating institutions according to the institutions' own protocols. For TCRbeta analysis, collaborators shipped samples as frozen whole blood, isolated PBMCs, or DNA extracted from either of those sample types. The immunoSEQ Assay, a bias-controlled multiplex PCR, was used to amplify TCRbeta CDR3 regions from genomic DNA. The authors processed their data as follows. The number of nucleated cells in each sample was estimated from the amplification of reference gene primers within the assay. To quantify the absolute abundance of each unique TCRbeta CDR3 rearrangement, sequence reads were collapsed and filtered. For each sample, productive Simpson clonality was calculated as the square root of Simpson's diversity index across productive rearrangements. Held by TCRdb, this immuneACCESS table contains in-frame sequences only and omits some clones. Under half of the omission traces to an unresolved V gene where checked; the cause of the rest is unknown. V, J and clone size were drawn from that table, and D and trimming were deduced from the DNA. The sample table holds about 30,000 clones, of which over 75% were seen once. 8% to 10% of the sample is taken by the ten largest.

CDR1 and CDR2 are drawn from the germline V gene (reference sequence): SGHNT, YYREEE. The CDR3 runs 15 residues from the cysteine to the phenylalanine. Only the CDR3 region is kept as DNA, spanning 45 bases read in frame from base 1. Deletion took 6 bases off V and 7 bases off J, with a span of 20 bases between the germline ends. The data stem from a study of blood T cell repertoires in COVID-19 (dated by TCRdb to about 2020). Looking at the study overall: Samples from collaborators originated in the United States, Italy and Spain and spanned both the acute and convalescent phases of COVID-19. The dataset comprised deeply sampled blood TCRbeta repertoires from subjects exposed to, actively infected with, or recovered from COVID-19. Samples came from the ongoing ImmuneRACE study (first 160 participants) plus 1,254 subjects from 6 global collaborators. A freely available public database, intended as a resource for researchers studying the immune response to SARS-CoV-2, is where the repertoires were released. Where available, HLA class I and class II types were obtained from metadata supplied by the sample provider rather than from assay-based typing. Nearly every sample came with metadata listing a de-identified subject ID, COVID-19 status, age in years and sex. The prospective study material was composed of cDNA or gDNA derived from T cells, B-cell-depleted T cells, or PBMCs.

Study-wide conclusions, independent of this receptor: The amount of clinical and demographic metadata varied by source and participant and was provided uncurated.

Here the chain combines TRBV5-4 and TRBJ2-1; possibly the D gene is TRBD2, per 7 matching bases. Material: peripheral blood. This clonotype was sampled from a man of 80 years or more with active COVID-19. The nucleotides are TGTGCCAGCACCGGGGGTGGGGGGGCACGTAATGAGCAGTTCTTC. It codes for CASTGGGGARNEQFF.